Listed below are T cell receptor beta chains from one sample, sequenced in a study of blood T cell repertoires in COVID-19. The protocol was immunoSEQ multiplex PCR, while the TCRdb copy is restricted to in-frame clones and leaves out a portion. The sample carries approximately 300,000 clones, roughly nine tenths recorded once. Sequencing used PBMCs or T cells enriched from blood (not recorded which). Source of these receptors: a woman in her thirties who had recovered from COVID-19. Both conserved end residues are part of each CDR3.

j_call,v_call,cdr3_length,cdr3_aa
TRBJ1-2,TRBV19,15,CASSLGRYGYTSITF
TRBJ1-5,TRBV19,15,CASSQTGDSNQPQHF
TRBJ2-2,TRBV11-2,16,CASSLWGVTGTGELFF
TRBJ1-1,TRBV4-2,15,CASSQGRSGSAEAFF
TRBJ1-2,TRBV24-1,15,CATSDLPSGYYGYTF
TRBJ2-7,TRBV18,19,CASSLGLAGGPGGTYEQYF
TRBJ1-1,TRBV19,12,CASSINPGSPFF
TRBJ2-2,TRBV5-4,15,CASSEPGQGNGELFF
TRBJ2-5,TRBV5-4,15,CASSLSSGGGETQYF
TRBJ2-7,TRBV10-2,15,CASTETNRGKNEQYF
TRBJ2-3,TRBV11-2,14,CASSLVRDTDTQYF
TRBJ2-7,TRBV27,14,CASRFGQEAYEQYF
TRBJ2-1,TRBV5-1,19,CASSSMGGVLVSSYNEQFF
TRBJ2-1,TRBV25-1,18,CASSEWGTSGRGRVEQFF
TRBJ2-1,TRBV21-1,15,CATPLWTSGDNEQFF
TRBJ1-5,TRBV11-2,15,CASSSGGYSNQPQHF
TRBJ2-2,TRBV5-6,17,CASSFGLAGANTGELFF
TRBJ1-1,TRBV19,17,CASSPTFQGVRNTEAFF
TRBJ2-3,TRBV14,13,CASSQIETDTQYF
TRBJ2-3,TRBV9,16,CASRKSASGFTDTQYF
TRBJ1-1,TRBV18,12,CASSPLEPEAFF
TRBJ1-1,TRBV11-2,14,CASSSGQGAFKAFF
TRBJ2-2,TRBV7-2,17,CASSLGGLAGVTGELFF
TRBJ1-1,TRBV5-8,13,CASSLTGITEAFF
TRBJ1-2,TRBV11-1,13,CASSIGQFYGYTF
TRBJ2-7,TRBV27,15,CASSPSGPLSYEQYF
TRBJ2-7,TRBV4-2,15,CASSQETVGLYEQYF
TRBJ1-1,TRBV5-1,14,CASRPGQGEREAFF
TRBJ2-1,TRBV6-2/TRBV6-3,15,CASSPPSGREVEQFF
TRBJ2-5,TRBV7-6,15,CASSFRLADQETQYF
TRBJ1-5,TRBV28,18,CASSLRNKDRGFNQPQHF
TRBJ1-2,TRBV7-8,19,CASSSPAGQGAGDFYGYTF
TRBJ1-6,TRBV7-9,14,CASSAWTANSPLHF
TRBJ1-1,TRBV15,16,CATSRPAGQDNTEAFF
TRBJ2-7,TRBV23-1,17,CASSPLAARIISYEQYF
TRBJ1-1,TRBV7-9,14,CASSSSRGQGATFF
TRBJ1-4,TRBV28,14,CASSSGQLNEKLFF
TRBJ2-1,TRBV3-1/TRBV3-2,17,CASSQDKPSGTYNEQFF
TRBJ2-7,TRBV11-3,19,CASSLLPGLAGGPWYEQYF
TRBJ2-1,TRBV19,15,CASSLGLAAYNEQFF
TRBJ1-1,TRBV7-2,13,CASSTGTDLRAFF
TRBJ1-2,TRBV10-3,13,CAISDQGKDGYTF
TRBJ1-5,TRBV15,15,CATSGGKGTTEPQHF
TRBJ2-3,TRBV13,15,CASSLRGQGTDTQYF
TRBJ2-3,TRBV11-2,14,CASPLEGGKDTQYF
TRBJ1-1,TRBV12-5,13,CASARIREDEAFF
TRBJ2-3,TRBV5-1,17,CASSSTEPGLIFGTQYF
TRBJ2-1,TRBV2,15,CASRIGLSSYNEQFF
TRBJ2-5,TRBV4-3,15,CASSQVYGPPQTQYF
TRBJ2-7,TRBV28,15,CASSPIADLLYEQYF